The present T cell receptor (beta chain) was sequenced within a study of cytomegalovirus exposure and HLA in healthy donors. Findings and caveats of the study: Associated with cytomegalovirus, according to the listing, were 150 to 200 TCR beta chains. Follow-up analysis found HLA locus-dependent TCR association rates, highest for DRB1 and lowest for HLA-C.

The PCR contained 60 Vbeta and 13 Jbeta primers. Produced via immunoSEQ multiplex PCR; TCRdb's table is partial and in-frame only. The repertoire consists of 85,000 to 120,000 clones, with approximately 80% occurring once and the leading ten covering 3% to 4.5%. Trimming pared 1 base from V and 2 bases from J, leaving 6 bases between. This CDR3 region has 14 residues. The V gene's germline CDR1 is SGHTA and CDR2 FQGNSA. Comment on this clone: Its cognate antigen is unknown.

The rearrangement links TRBV7-2 to TRBJ1-3; D is unclear. The source is a man aged 60 to 69 in good health and CMV-seronegative. Sequenced sample: PBMCs. The CDR3 spells CASSLGNPGNTIYF. The CDR3 coding sequence is TGTGCCAGCAGCTTAGGTAATCCTGGAAACACCATATATTTT.